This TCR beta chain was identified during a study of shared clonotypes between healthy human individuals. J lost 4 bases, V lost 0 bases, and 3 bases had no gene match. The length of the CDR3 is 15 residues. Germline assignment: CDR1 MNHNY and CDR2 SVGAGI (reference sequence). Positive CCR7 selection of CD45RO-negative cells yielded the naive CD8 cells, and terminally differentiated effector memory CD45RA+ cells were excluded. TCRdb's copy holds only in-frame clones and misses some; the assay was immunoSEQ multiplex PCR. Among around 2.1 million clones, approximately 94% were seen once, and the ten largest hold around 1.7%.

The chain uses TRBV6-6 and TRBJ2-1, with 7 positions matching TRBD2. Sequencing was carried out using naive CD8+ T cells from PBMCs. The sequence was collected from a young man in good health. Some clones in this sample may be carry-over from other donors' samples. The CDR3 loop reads CASSYSRERYNEQFF. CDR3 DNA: TGTGCCAGCAGTTACTCGCGGGAGAGGTACAATGAGCAGTTCTTC.